These 17 T cell receptor beta chains were sequenced from one sample in a study of shared clonotypes between healthy human individuals. Profiling relied on immunoSEQ multiplex PCR, and the TCRdb table lists in-frame clones only, not all of them. The table includes 2 million to 2.5 million clones, 85% to 95% detected once. Sequencing was carried out using naive CD4+ T cells from PBMCs. Subset denoted: CD45RA+ positively selected. Source of these receptors: a young man in good health. Some clones in this sample may be carry-over from other donors' samples.

J is TRBJ1-5 and V is TRBV7-7; D gene ambiguous. CDR3 length equals 13 residues. Germline values: CDR1 SSHAT, CDR2 FNYEAQ (reference sequence). Trimming cost V 0 bases and J 5 bases, with 5 bases left between them. This CDR3 is CASSLALDQPQHF. The CDR3, as DNA: TGTGCCAGCAGCTTAGCGTTGGATCAGCCCCAGCATTTT.

This chain connects TRBV19 to TRBJ2-2; TRBD2 matches 7 bases. Unmatched junction bases numbered 9, after V lost 3 bases and J lost 2 bases. Germline assignment: CDR1 LNHDA and CDR2 SQIVND (reference sequence). The CDR3 is 17 amino acids. The CDR3 DNA is TGTGCCAGTAGTATGTTCTTTACTAGCGTTAACACCGGGGAGCTGTTTTTT. As protein: CASSMFFTSVNTGELFF.

V usage is TRBV7-6 and J usage is TRBJ2-6; D is unclear. The CDR3 has 17 amino acids. Germline V gives CDR1 SGHVS, CDR2 FNYEAQ. The germline V and J ends were trimmed by 1 base and 0 bases, with 10 bases remaining between them. The CDR3 DNA reads TGTGCCAGCAGCTTAGGTCTCGGCCGCTCTGGGGCCAACGTCCTGACTTTC. It translates to CASSLGLGRSGANVLTF.

The chain has TRBV19 and TRBJ2-4; either TRBD1 or TRBD2 may supply D (7 bases each). V lost 9 bases to trimming and J lost 4 bases, with 19 bases between them. Germline loops: CDR1 LNHDA, CDR2 SQIVND (reference sequence). This CDR3 comprises 15 residues. DNA of the CDR3: TGTGCCAGCGGGGGAGCGGGGACAGAAAAAAACATTCAGTACTTC. Encoded protein: CASGGAGTEKNIQYF.

This chain links TRBV15 with TRBJ1-5; D is unclear. Germline V lookup: CDR1 LNHNV, CDR2 YYDKDF (reference sequence). The CDR3 is 13 amino acids. Trimming cost V 0 bases and J 9 bases, with 9 bases left between them. CDR3 loop: CATSREPSGPQHF. The CDR3 nucleotides are TGTGCCACCAGCAGAGAACCGTCTGGGCCCCAGCATTTT. Full variable domain (rest looked up from reference TRBV15 and TRBJ1-5): DAMVIQNPRYQVTQFGKPVTLSCSQTLNHNVMYWYQQKSSQAPKLLFHYYDKDFNNEADTPDNFQSRRPNTSFCFLDIRSPGLGDTAMYLCATSREPSGPQHFGDGTRLSIL.

The chain joins TRBV15 to TRBJ1-5; 9 bases line up with TRBD1. Germline assignment: CDR1 LNHNV and CDR2 YYDKDF (reference sequence). The CDR3 runs to 20 residues. Losses at the gene ends were 2 bases for V and 2 bases for J; bases not matched to a gene: 16. The CDR3: CATSRPWGRQGEGGNQPQHF. The CDR3 bases are TGTGCCACCAGCAGACCATGGGGGCGACAGGGGGAAGGGGGCAATCAGCCCCAGCATTTT.

This clone was recorded only once. Other nucleotide sequences from this sample produce the same CDR3. The J gene is TRBJ2-2, the V gene TRBV19; D is undetermined. The CDR3 extends over 13 amino acids. The V gene's germline CDR1 is LNHDA and CDR2 SQIVND (reference sequence). Trimming shortened V by 3 bases and J by 4 bases, and 6 bases separated the two germline ends. This CDR3 is CASSIQGTGELFF. The CDR3 DNA is TGTGCCAGTAGTATTCAAGGCACCGGGGAGCTGTTTTTT. Full variable domain (rest looked up from reference TRBV19 and TRBJ2-2): DGGITQSPKYLFRKEGQNVTLSCEQNLNHDAMYWYRQDPGQGLRLIYYSQIVNDFQKGDIAEGYSVSREKKESFPLTVTSAQKNPTAFYLCASSIQGTGELFFGEGSRLTVL.

This chain connects TRBV29-1 to TRBJ2-1; D might be TRBD1 (6 bases). Germline lookup yields CDR1 SQVTM and CDR2 ANQGSEA. V was cut by 7 bases and J by 8 bases, with 12 bases left in between. The CDR3 is 11 amino acids. The CDR3 loop is CSANRAYEQFF. In DNA, the CDR3 is TGCAGCGCGAACAGGGCCTATGAGCAGTTCTTC.

This sequence joins TRBV13 and TRBJ2-7; the match to TRBD1 covers 9 bases. In germline, CDR1 is PRHDT, CDR2 FYEKMQ (reference sequence). The CDR3 covers 14 residues. V lost 5 bases and J lost 2; bases outside the gene matches: 4. CDR3 coding DNA: TGTGCCAGCAGCCTCGGACAGGGGCCCTACGAGCAGTACTTC. Translation gives CASSLGQGPYEQYF.

This chain connects TRBV10-3 to TRBJ1-2; TRBD1 aligns across 8 bases. J gave up 8 bases and V 0 bases, and 8 bases lay outside the gene matches. The germline CDR1 and CDR2 sequences are ENHRY and SYGVKD. CDR3 size: 15 residues. The CDR3: CAISESRGTGAGYTF. For the CDR3, the DNA is TGTGCCATCAGTGAGTCACGGGGGACAGGAGCCGGCTACACCTTC.

The DNA of the CDR3 is TGTGCCAGCAGCTTGGAGGCAGGGAGTTACAATGAGCAGTTCTTC. This sequence encodes CASSLEAGSYNEQFF. The chain links TRBV5-4 to TRBJ2-1, with D perhaps TRBD1 or TRBD2 (5 bases each). Germline CDR1 is SGHNT and CDR2 is YYREEE (reference sequence). V lost 0 bases and J lost 4, with 11 bases in between. The CDR3 has 15 amino acids.

This clone was seen just once. The chain is built from TRBV27 and TRBJ1-5; 12 bases map to TRBD1. The length of the CDR3 is 22 residues. CDR1 is MNHEY and CDR2 is SMNVEV in the germline V gene (reference sequence). Trimming at V came to 6 bases and at J to 1 base, leaving 22 bases not matched to a gene. The CDR3 sequence: CASREPPGQGAGITWSNQPQHF. The CDR3 DNA sequence: TGTGCCAGCAGAGAACCCCCGGGACAGGGGGCCGGTATCACTTGGAGCAATCAGCCCCAGCATTTT.

The rearrangement joins TRBV10-3 to TRBJ2-7; 13 nucleotides line up with TRBD2. Per germline, CDR1 ENHRY and CDR2 SYGVKD. Germline trimming cut 6 bases from V and 3 bases from J; bases unmatched to any gene: 8. This CDR3 contains 16 residues. The CDR3 DNA reads as TGTGCCATCAGCGACTTCGGGACTAGCGGGAACTACGAGCAGTACTTC. This codes for CAISDFGTSGNYEQYF.

This clone was picked up one time. The chain links TRBV9 to TRBJ2-3, with 10 bases matching TRBD2. With V trimmed by 0 bases and J by 1 base, 5 bases remained unmatched. Germline V gives CDR1 SGDLS, CDR2 YYNGEE. The CDR3 consists of 17 residues. The CDR3 sequence: CASSVGSGRAGTDTQYF. The DNA of the CDR3 is TGTGCCAGCAGCGTAGGAAGCGGGAGGGCCGGCACAGATACGCAGTATTTT.

The chain has TRBV5-1 and TRBJ1-1; maybe TRBD1 (5 bases). Trimming took 3 bases from V and 5 from J, leaving 14 bases between them. Germline values: CDR1 SGHRS, CDR2 YFSETQ. This CDR3 contains 14 residues. The chain's CDR3 is CASSWGLGETEAFF. The CDR3 DNA follows: TGCGCCAGCAGCTGGGGCCTGGGGGAGACTGAAGCTTTCTTT.

The chain couples TRBV7-2 to TRBJ2-1; D gene ambiguous. Germline values: CDR1 SGHTA, CDR2 FQGNSA. Trimming removed 6 bases from V and 0 bases from J, with 6 bases in between. This CDR3 has 13 amino acids. DNA for the CDR3: TGTGCCAGCAGGGTGAGCTCCTACAATGAGCAGTTCTTC. Translated, it gives CASRVSSYNEQFF.

There are a few counts of this clone. The chain carries TRBV2 and TRBJ1-1; D is possibly TRBD1 (5 bases). This CDR3 region has 12 residues. CDR1 and CDR2 (germline): SNHLY, FYNNEI. V was clipped by 6 bases and J by 6 bases, with 11 bases between them. CDR3 protein: CASSPQGPEAFF. CDR3 DNA sequence: TGTGCCAGCAGCCCGCAGGGACCTGAAGCTTTCTTT.